The source of this TCR beta chain is a study of T cell changes during pregnancy in multiple sclerosis. Clones were sequenced by immunoSEQ multiplex PCR, and TCRdb holds only the in-frame ones, with some missing. This sample has 35,000 to 45,000 clones, with almost 90% found just once. Germline loops: CDR1 ENHRY, CDR2 SYGVKD. The CDR3 has 14 residues. The ends were cut back, 4 bases at V and 5 bases at J, with 14 bases in the middle. The receptor's source is a female donor in good health, enrolled as a control in a pregnancy study. This chain uses TRBV10-3 with TRBJ2-5; a possible D gene is TRBD2 (6 bases). This material consisted of peripheral blood, taken in the second trimester of pregnancy. Here the CDR3 DNA reads TGTGCCATCAGTGCGGCGGGGATAGGGGAGACCCAGTACTTC. Protein: CAISAAGIGETQYF.